Listed below are T cell receptor beta chains from one sample, sequenced in a study of radiation and T cells in renal cell carcinoma. Libraries were prepared by immunoSEQ multiplex PCR; TCRdb keeps only in-frame clonotypes and omits some of them. The table records about 130,000 clones, approximately 90% of them present only once. The sequencing used blood, collected from a patient whose treatment included radiotherapy and nephrectomy. These receptors came from a woman in her sixties or seventies with renal cell carcinoma. Both conserved end residues are part of each CDR3. A D gene is named only where the DNA matches it firmly. A row's size may be missing; if present it is once, few, many or a size class.

>-|TRBJ1-2|TRBV7-9|-|12
TGTGCCAGCAGCTTAAACGGTTATGGCTACACCTTC
CASSLNGYGYTF
>-|TRBJ1-1|TRBV10-2|once|12
TGCGCCAGCAGTGCGGGGGGCACTGAAGCTTTCTTT
CASSAGGTEAFF
>-|TRBJ2-2|TRBV18|-|14
TGTGCCAGCTCACGACTAGCGAACACCGGGGAGCTGTTTTTT
CASSRLANTGELFF
>-|TRBJ1-5|TRBV30|few|13
TGTGCCTGGAGCCAGGGTTTCGGTCAGCCCCAGCATTTT
CAWSQGFGQPQHF
>-|TRBJ2-5|TRBV6-5|-|13
TGTGCCAGCAGTTACTTCGGCCAAGAGACCCAGTACTTC
CASSYFGQETQYF
>TRBD1|TRBJ2-2|TRBV5-1|-|15
TGCGCCAGCAGCTTGGGGGACAGGGGCACCGGGGAGCTGTTTTTT
CASSLGDRGTGELFF
>-|TRBJ1-2|TRBV11-2|-|11
TGTGCCAGCAGCTTAGGGGGAGGCTACACCTTC
CASSLGGGYTF
>TRBD1|TRBJ1-5|TRBV7-8|-|15
TGTGCCAGCAGCTCAACAACAGGGGGCAATCAGCCTCAGCATTTT
CASSSTTGGNQPQHF
>TRBD2|TRBJ2-7|TRBV27|few|15
TGTGCCAGCAGCAGGACTAGCGGGGGAATCTACGAGCAGTACTTC
CASSRTSGGIYEQYF
>TRBD1|TRBJ1-1|TRBV9|once|14
TGTGCCAGCAGCGTAGGGGACAGGAACACTGAAGCTTTCTTT
CASSVGDRNTEAFF